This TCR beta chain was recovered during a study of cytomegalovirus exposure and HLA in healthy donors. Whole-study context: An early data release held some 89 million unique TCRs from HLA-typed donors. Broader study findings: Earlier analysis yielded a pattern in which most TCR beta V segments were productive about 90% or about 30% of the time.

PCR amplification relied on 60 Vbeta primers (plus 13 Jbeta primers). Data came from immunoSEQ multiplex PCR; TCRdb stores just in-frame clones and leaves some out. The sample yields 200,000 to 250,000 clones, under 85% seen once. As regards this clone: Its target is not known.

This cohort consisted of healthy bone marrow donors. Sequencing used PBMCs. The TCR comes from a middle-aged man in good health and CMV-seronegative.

The CDR3 DNA sequence: TGTGCCAGCAGTTTAATTATCGGTAGCTGGGAGACCCAGTACTTC. This codes for CASSLIIGSWETQYF. The rearrangement links TRBV28 to TRBJ2-5; D is unclear. The CDR3 runs 15 residues. The ends were cut back, 2 bases at V and 5 bases at J, with 15 bases in the middle. CDR1 is MDHEN, CDR2 SYDVKM, per germline.